The present TCR beta chain was sequenced within a study of T cells in Graves' hyperthyroidism and ophthalmopathy (dated by TCRdb to between 2017 and 2020). In terms of the full investigation: To identify TCR V-J signatures that set the groups apart, the researchers used a discovery cohort of roughly 100 patients, made up of under 45 with Graves' ophthalmopathy and 57 with stable Graves' hyperthyroidism. An independent validation cohort of about 19 hyperthyroidism patients and 17 patients who later progressed to ophthalmopathy tested prospective prediction of ophthalmopathy. The 95 to 100 discovery patients were randomly divided into training and test sets at a 7:3 ratio. In addition, the study compared T-cell repertoires in thyroid tissue and in blood from six Graves' hyperthyroidism patients. After blood sampling, hyperthyroidism patients were treated with methimazole at a starting dose of 30 mg daily, and ophthalmopathy patients were treated with high-dose intravenous methylprednisolone. The paper reports TCR Vbeta CDR3 sequencing of over 130 peripheral blood samples: approximately 41 ophthalmopathy, under 80 hyperthyroidism and 17 progressor patients.

Stable Graves' hyperthyroidism was defined as no progression to ophthalmopathy during 18 months of follow-up. The hyperthyroidism patients were between 18 and 65 years old and newly diagnosed, with a disease duration of less than 2 months. Patients with uncontrolled infections, other autoimmune diseases, pregnancy or lactation were excluded. Diagnoses were based on clinical symptoms, serum thyroxine and TRAb, thyroid ultrasound and orbital computed tomography. Trizol reagent was used to extract total RNA, and RNA quality was then checked on an Agilent 2100 Bioanalyzer. This clonotype was seen ten or more times. Its antigen specificity is not known. No base quality information exists; no much larger clone differs at one position. The paper's findings and limits, for the study overall: In validation, the model predicted progression to ophthalmopathy with approximately 71% sensitivity and 72% to 75% specificity, a median of about six months before onset. No statistical method was used to set the sample size in advance, and investigators knew the group allocation. Ophthalmopathy was separated from stable hyperthyroidism by a 13 V-J signature model, with approximately 86% sensitivity and about 81% specificity obtained in cross-validation and 80%/75% obtained in testing. Most expanded thyroid clonotypes (frequency above 0.001) were also detected in blood, suggesting blood repertoires may reflect thyroid immune responses.

Amplification of TCR beta CDR3 regions was carried out from RNA transcripts. A first-round RT-PCR of the TCR CDR3 used the HTBI primer set with the Qiagen OneStep RT-PCR kit. The libraries were constructed in a second round of multiplex PCR and then size-selected and purified. Sequencing of the libraries was done on an Illumina HiSeq2000 using paired-end 100 bp reads. As for the original processing: SOAPnuke was used to process the raw data, with reads discarded if the reads contained adapters or uncalled bases, had a mean Phred below 15, or lacked an exact constant-primer or identifier match. High-quality paired reads were merged using COPE v1.2.5, and each unique nucleotide sequence was defined as a clonotype. MiTCR v1.1 was used to align the clonotypes against IMGT TRBV, TRBD and TRBJ reference segments. The analysis was restricted to V-J combinations with a frequency above 0.0001, which together covered 99% to 99.2% of the repertoires. A TCS score was defined as the ratio between F50 (clonal expansion) and ExV (chaos), using BLOSUM62-based TCRdist between CDR3 peptides within each V-J. Welch's t-statistics and random forest reduced around 520 V-J features to fewer than 15, which were used in a naive Bayes classifier (R e1071). The similarity between thyroid and blood repertoires was quantified using the Morisita-Horn index. The public reads were reanalyzed by TCRdb: fastp trimming at Q25, MiXCR alignment, in-frame beta chains only. Entries are consolidated by CDR3 protein sequence, retaining the most common genes and DNA. TCRdb's processing, not the authors' own work, is the source of the V and J calls. This sample gives approximately 500,000 distinct CDR3 sequences in total; about 43% of them show up just once. The leading ten clones occupy roughly 8.2% of the sample.

For CDR1 and CDR2, the germline V gene lists SGDLS and YYNGEE. The CDR3 runs 14 residues from the cysteine to the phenylalanine. Left in the record is the CDR3 DNA by itself, 42 bases read in frame from the first base. V is shortened by 0 bases, J by 6 bases, and the region joining them spans 9 bases. The sample comprised peripheral blood or thyroid tissue (not recorded which). Recombination connected TRBV9 to TRBJ2-2, with the D gene uncertain. This clonotype originated in a young woman with Graves' hyperthyroidism. The CDR3 reads as follows: CASSVADGAGELFF. In nucleotides, the sequence is TGTGCCAGCAGCGTAGCGGACGGCGCCGGGGAGCTGTTTTTT.